The clone carrying this T cell receptor (beta chain) has more than one count but fewer than ten. V was cut by 5 bases and J by 8 bases, with 13 bases left in between. CDR3 length: 11 residues. Germline CDR1 and CDR2: DFQATT and SNEGSKA (reference sequence). TCRdb processed the RT-PCR reads anew with MiXCR; each CDR3 protein has one entry. This table has more than 450,000 distinct CDR3 sequences, about 11% appearing once. The sample comes from a study of response to subunit inactivated influenza vaccine. This sample was shared with a second study, whose subject was T cells expressing NK-cell markers. That report notes: The cDNA for TCR beta came from 5'RACE template switching with UMIs. The study left the HCMV specificity of expanded NKG2C+ T cell clones unresolved.

The clonotype comes from a man in his fifties who received an inactivated influenza vaccine. This sample comprised PBMCs from blood, obtained on the day of vaccination. This chain connects TRBV20-1 to TRBJ2-7; D is possibly TRBD1 or TRBD2 (5 bases each). Here the CDR3 reads CSARDRLKQYF. The CDR3 nucleotides are TGCAGTGCTCGGGACCGCTTGAAGCAGTACTTC.